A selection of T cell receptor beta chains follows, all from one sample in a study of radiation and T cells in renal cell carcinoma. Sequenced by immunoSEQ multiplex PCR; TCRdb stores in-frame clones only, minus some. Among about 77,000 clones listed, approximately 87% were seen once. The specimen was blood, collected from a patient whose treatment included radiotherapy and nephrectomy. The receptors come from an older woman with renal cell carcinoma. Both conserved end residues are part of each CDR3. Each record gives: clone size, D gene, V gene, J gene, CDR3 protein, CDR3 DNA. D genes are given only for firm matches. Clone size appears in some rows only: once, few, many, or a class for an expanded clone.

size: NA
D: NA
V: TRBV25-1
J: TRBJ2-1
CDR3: CASSGGEQFF
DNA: TGTGCCAGCAGTGGGGGTGAGCAGTTCTTC

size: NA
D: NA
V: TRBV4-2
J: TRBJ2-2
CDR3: CASSQENPQNTEELFF
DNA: TGTGCCAGCAGCCAAGAGAATCCCCAGAACACCGAGGAGCTGTTTTTT

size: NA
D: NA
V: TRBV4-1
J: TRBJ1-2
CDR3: CASSQVVGGGNYGYTF
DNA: TGCGCCAGCAGCCAAGTTGTGGGTGGAGGGAACTATGGCTACACCTTC

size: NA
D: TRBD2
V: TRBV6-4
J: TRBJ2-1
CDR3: CASSALAGVTYNEQFF
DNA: TGTGCCAGCAGCGCACTAGCGGGGGTTACCTACAATGAGCAGTTCTTC

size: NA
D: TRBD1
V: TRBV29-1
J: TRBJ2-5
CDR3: CSARTGDKTQYF
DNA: TGCAGCGCCAGGACAGGGGATAAGACCCAGTACTTC

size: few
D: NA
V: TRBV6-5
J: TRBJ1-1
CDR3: CASSRTDIPTEAFF
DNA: TGTGCCAGCAGTCGGACCGATATTCCGACTGAAGCTTTCTTT

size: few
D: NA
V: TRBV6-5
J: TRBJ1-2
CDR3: CASSYSPAVYGYTF
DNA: TGTGCCAGCAGTTACTCTCCAGCCGTCTATGGCTACACCTTC

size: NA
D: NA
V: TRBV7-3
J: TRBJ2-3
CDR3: CASSPVGASTDTQYF
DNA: TGTGCCAGCAGCCCGGTCGGGGCTAGCACAGATACGCAGTATTTT

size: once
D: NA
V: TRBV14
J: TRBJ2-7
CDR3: CASSQFNEQYF
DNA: TGTGCCAGCAGCCAATTTAACGAGCAGTACTTC

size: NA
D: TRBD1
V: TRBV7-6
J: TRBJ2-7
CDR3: CASALTGESSYEQYF
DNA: TGTGCCAGCGCCTTGACAGGGGAGAGCTCCTACGAGCAGTACTTC

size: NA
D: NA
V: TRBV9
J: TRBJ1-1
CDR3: CASSALPPDRRNTEAFF
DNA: TGTGCCAGCAGCGCCCTCCCGCCCGACAGGAGAAACACTGAAGCTTTCTTT

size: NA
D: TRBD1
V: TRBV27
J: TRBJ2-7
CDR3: CASSSPWTGGSYEQYF
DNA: TGTGCCAGCAGTTCACCATGGACAGGGGGATCCTACGAGCAGTACTTC

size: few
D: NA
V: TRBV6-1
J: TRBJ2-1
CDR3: CASSEFLRAHEQFF
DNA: TGTGCCAGCAGTGAATTCCTCAGGGCCCATGAGCAGTTCTTC

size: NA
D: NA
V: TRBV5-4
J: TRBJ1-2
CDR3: CASSLPTGGAYGYTF
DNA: TGTGCCAGCAGCTTGCCTACGGGGGGCGCCTATGGCTACACCTTC

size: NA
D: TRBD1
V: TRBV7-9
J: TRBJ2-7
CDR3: CASTATGQGIPYEQYF
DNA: TGTGCCAGCACCGCTACGGGACAGGGGATTCCCTACGAGCAGTACTTC

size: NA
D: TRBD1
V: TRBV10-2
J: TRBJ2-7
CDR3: CASRGQALYEQYF
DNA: TGCGCCAGCAGAGGACAGGCACTTTACGAGCAGTACTTC

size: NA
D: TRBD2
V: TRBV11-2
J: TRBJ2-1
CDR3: CASLTPGRGVNEQFF
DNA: TGTGCCAGCCTCACCCCAGGGAGGGGTGTCAATGAGCAGTTCTTC

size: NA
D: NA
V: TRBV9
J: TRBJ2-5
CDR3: CASSVGGWETQYF
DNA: TGTGCCAGCAGCGTAGGTGGGTGGGAGACCCAGTACTTC

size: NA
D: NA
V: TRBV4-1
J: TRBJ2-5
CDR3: CASSQEYSGNQETQYF
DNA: TGCGCCAGCAGCCAAGAGTATTCAGGGAACCAAGAGACCCAGTACTTC

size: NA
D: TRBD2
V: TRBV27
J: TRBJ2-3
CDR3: CASRTSGTDTQYF
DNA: TGTGCCAGCAGGACTAGCGGCACAGATACGCAGTATTTT

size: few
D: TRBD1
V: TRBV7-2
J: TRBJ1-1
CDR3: CASSATGFTEAFF
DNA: TGTGCCAGCAGCGCGACAGGGTTCACTGAAGCTTTCTTT

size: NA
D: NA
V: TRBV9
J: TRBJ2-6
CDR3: CASSVGRGANVLTF
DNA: TGTGCCAGCAGCGTCGGCAGGGGGGCCAACGTCCTGACTTTC

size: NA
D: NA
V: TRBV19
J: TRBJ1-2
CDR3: CASSTSSDVINGYTF
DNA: TGTGCCAGTAGTACCTCCTCGGACGTTATTAATGGCTACACCTTC

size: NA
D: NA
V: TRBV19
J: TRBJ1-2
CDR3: CASKTTPTLSNYGYTF
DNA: TGTGCCAGTAAAACGACCCCAACTTTAAGTAACTATGGCTACACCTTC

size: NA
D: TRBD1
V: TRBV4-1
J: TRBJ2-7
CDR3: CASSHGTGQEAYEQYF
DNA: TGCGCCAGCAGCCATGGTACGGGACAGGAAGCCTACGAGCAGTACTTC

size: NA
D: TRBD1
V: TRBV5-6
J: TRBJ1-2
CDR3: CASSLGTDGYTF
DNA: TGTGCCAGCAGCTTAGGGACAGATGGCTACACCTTC

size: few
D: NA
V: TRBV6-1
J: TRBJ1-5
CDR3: CASTGQNSNQPQHF
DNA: TGTGCCAGCACGGGGCAGAACAGCAATCAGCCCCAGCATTTT

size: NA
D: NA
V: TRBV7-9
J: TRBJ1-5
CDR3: CASSLTNGGDQPQHF
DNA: TGTGCCAGCAGCTTAACCAACGGGGGGGATCAGCCCCAGCATTTT

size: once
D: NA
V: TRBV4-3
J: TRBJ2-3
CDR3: CASSQDAAWPGDTQYF
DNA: TGCGCCAGCAGCCAAGATGCCGCCTGGCCGGGAGATACGCAGTATTTT

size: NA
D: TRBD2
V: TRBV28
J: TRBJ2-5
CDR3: CASSRLAGGQGGETQYF
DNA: TGTGCCAGCAGTCGACTAGCGGGGGGCCAGGGGGGAGAGACCCAGTACTTC

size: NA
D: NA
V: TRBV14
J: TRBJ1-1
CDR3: CASSPAGRNTEAFF
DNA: TGTGCCAGCAGCCCCGCGGGCAGGAACACTGAAGCTTTCTTT

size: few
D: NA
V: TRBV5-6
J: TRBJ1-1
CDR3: CASSLVAGHTEAFF
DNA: TGTGCCAGCAGCTTGGTAGCGGGTCACACTGAAGCTTTCTTT

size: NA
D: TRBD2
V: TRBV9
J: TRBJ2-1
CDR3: CASSVGLAHEQFF
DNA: TGTGCCAGCAGCGTAGGACTAGCCCATGAGCAGTTCTTC

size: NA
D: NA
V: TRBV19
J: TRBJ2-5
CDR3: CASSPRDGQSGETQYF
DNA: TGTGCCAGTAGTCCCCGGGACGGCCAATCTGGGGAGACCCAGTACTTC

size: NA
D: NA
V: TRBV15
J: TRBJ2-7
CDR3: CATSRGSSSWEQYF
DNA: TGTGCCACCAGCAGAGGGAGCAGTAGTTGGGAGCAGTACTTC

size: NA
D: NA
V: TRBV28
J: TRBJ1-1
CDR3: CASGVPGALDTEAFF
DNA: TGTGCCAGCGGGGTACCGGGGGCATTGGACACTGAAGCTTTCTTT

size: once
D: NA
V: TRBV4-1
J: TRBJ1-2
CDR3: CASSQPAPNYGYTF
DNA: TGCGCCAGCAGCCAACCAGCCCCTAACTATGGCTACACCTTC

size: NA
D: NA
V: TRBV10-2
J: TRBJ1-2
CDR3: CASSGGAEEGYTF
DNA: TGCGCCAGCAGTGGGGGAGCGGAGGAGGGCTACACCTTC

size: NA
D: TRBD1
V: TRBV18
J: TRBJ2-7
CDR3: CASSPPLRDSLNYEQYF
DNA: TGTGCCAGCTCACCACCGTTACGGGACAGCCTTAACTACGAGCAGTACTTC

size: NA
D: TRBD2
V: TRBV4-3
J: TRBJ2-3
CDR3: CASSQGLASGRSDTQYF
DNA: TGCGCCAGCAGCCAAGGATTGGCTAGCGGGAGATCAGATACGCAGTATTTT

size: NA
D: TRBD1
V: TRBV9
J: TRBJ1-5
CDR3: CASSATGAHNQPQHF
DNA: TGTGCCAGCAGCGCTACAGGGGCGCACAATCAGCCCCAGCATTTT

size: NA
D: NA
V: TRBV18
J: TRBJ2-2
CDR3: CASSPIPAGSTGELFF
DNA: TGTGCCAGCTCACCAATTCCGGCCGGGAGCACCGGGGAGCTGTTTTTT

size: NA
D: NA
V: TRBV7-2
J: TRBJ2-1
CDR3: CASSFEGPRDNEQFF
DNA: TGTGCCAGCAGCTTCGAAGGACCCAGGGACAATGAGCAGTTCTTC

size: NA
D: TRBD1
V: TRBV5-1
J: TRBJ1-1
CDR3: CASNQGQGITEAFF
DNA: TGCGCCAGCAATCAGGGACAGGGAATAACTGAAGCTTTCTTT

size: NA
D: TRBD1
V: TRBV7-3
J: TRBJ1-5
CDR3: CASRGQGGQPQHF
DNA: TGTGCCAGCAGGGGACAGGGAGGTCAGCCCCAGCATTTT

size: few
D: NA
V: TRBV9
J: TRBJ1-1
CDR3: CASSTEGRGGDRAFF
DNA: TGTGCCAGCAGCACCGAAGGTAGGGGAGGGGATAGGGCTTTCTTT

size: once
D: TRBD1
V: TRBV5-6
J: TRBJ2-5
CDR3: CASSSPTGGEETQYF
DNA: TGTGCCAGCTCGTCGCCGACAGGGGGCGAAGAGACCCAGTACTTC

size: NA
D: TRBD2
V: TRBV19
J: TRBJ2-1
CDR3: CASSIGGPSGSRYNEQFF
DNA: TGTGCCAGTAGTATAGGGGGGCCAAGCGGGAGCCGGTACAATGAGCAGTTCTTC

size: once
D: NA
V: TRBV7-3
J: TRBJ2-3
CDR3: CASSLNIGTSDTQYF
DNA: TGTGCCAGCAGCTTAAATATCGGGACATCAGATACGCAGTATTTT

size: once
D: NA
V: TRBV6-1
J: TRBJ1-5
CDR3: CASSEAGASQPQHF
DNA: TGTGCCAGCAGTGAAGCGGGGGCTAGTCAGCCCCAGCATTTT

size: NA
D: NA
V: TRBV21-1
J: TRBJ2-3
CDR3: CASSNGGGRGIIPDTQYF
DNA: TGTGCCAGCAGCAATGGGGGCGGGAGGGGAATCATCCCAGATACGCAGTATTTT

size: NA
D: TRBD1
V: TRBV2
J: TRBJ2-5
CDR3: CASSAGGETQYF
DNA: TGTGCCAGCAGTGCAGGGGGTGAGACCCAGTACTTC